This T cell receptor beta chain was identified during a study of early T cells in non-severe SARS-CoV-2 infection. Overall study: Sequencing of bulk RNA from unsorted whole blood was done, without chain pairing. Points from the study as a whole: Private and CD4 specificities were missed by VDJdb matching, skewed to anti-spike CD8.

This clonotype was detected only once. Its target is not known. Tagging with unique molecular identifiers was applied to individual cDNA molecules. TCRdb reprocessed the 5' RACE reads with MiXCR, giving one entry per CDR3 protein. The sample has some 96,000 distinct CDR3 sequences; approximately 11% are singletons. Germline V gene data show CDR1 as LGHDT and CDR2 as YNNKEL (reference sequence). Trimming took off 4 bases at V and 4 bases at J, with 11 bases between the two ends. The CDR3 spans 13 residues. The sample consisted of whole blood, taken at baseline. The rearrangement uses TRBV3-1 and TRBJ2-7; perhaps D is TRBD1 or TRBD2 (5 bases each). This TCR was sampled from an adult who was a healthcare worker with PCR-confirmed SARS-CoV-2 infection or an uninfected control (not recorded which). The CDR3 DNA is TGTGCCAGCAGCCCCGGGGCGACATACGAGCAGTACTTC. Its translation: CASSPGATYEQYF.